This T cell receptor beta chain was obtained from a study of T cells in Graves' hyperthyroidism and ophthalmopathy. There are 14 residues in the CDR3. V gave up 3 bases and J gave up 5 bases, with 14 bases separating them. Germline V CDR1 and CDR2: LGHDT, YNNKEL (reference sequence). Hyperthyroidism, newly diagnosed and lasting under 2 months, affected patients aged 18 to 65. The PBMCs had their origin in more than 9.5 ml of fresh peripheral blood. The TCR beta CDR3 regions underwent amplification using RNA transcripts as the source. Using the HTBI primer set, a first-round RT-PCR was run on the TCR CDR3. TCRdb itself ran the multiplex PCR reads through MiXCR, one entry per CDR3 protein. The repertoire holds about 160,000 distinct CDR3 sequences, with just under 9.5% as singletons.

The sequenced material came from blood. This chain joins TRBV3-1 and TRBJ2-7; no clear D gene. The sequence came from a woman between 18 and 30 years old with Graves' hyperthyroidism that later progressed to Graves' ophthalmopathy. The CDR3 reads CASSQSGAWNEQYF. The CDR3 DNA is TGTGCCAGCAGCCAGTCCGGAGCGTGGAACGAGCAGTACTTC.